The entry below describes one TCR beta chain. Antigen unknown. This record belongs to a study of human T cells and chemical hapten exposure. On the study more broadly: Investigators sensitized roughly 2 cm by roughly 2 cm of upper inner arm skin with 2% DPC. Per-sample TCR yield variability stemmed mainly from small pooled library volume differences.

The CDR3 spans 14 residues. Germline V gene sequence: CDR1 MNHNY, CDR2 SVGAGI (reference sequence). The J segment lost 5 bases and the V segment lost 10 bases, leaving 12 bases of the junction unmatched. TCRdb redid the calling of the RACE reads with MiXCR, one entry per CDR3 protein. The data contain over 300,000 distinct CDR3 sequences, 5.1% of them seen just once; the ten biggest clones take up 2.5% to 3%. Sample time point: pre-sensitization, week 0. Treatment noted: therapeutic diphenylcyclopropenone sensitization with weekly scalp DPC. At every patch-test visit, blood was drawn before the patch test was applied. Study results and limitations: TCRs at high frequency, those above 1 in 1000, did not change with DPC sensitization.

V and J are TRBV6-6 and TRBJ1-1; TRBD1 agrees at 8 bases. Sample: whole blood, taken in connection with sensitization to the hapten diphenylcyclopropenone (DPC). The TCR originated in a woman in her forties or fifties with alopecia areata. Some clones in this sample may be carry-over from other donors' samples. CDR3 sequence reads: CAIDPGQGRTEAFF. The CDR3 nucleotides read TGTGCCATAGACCCTGGACAGGGAAGGACTGAAGCTTTCTTT.